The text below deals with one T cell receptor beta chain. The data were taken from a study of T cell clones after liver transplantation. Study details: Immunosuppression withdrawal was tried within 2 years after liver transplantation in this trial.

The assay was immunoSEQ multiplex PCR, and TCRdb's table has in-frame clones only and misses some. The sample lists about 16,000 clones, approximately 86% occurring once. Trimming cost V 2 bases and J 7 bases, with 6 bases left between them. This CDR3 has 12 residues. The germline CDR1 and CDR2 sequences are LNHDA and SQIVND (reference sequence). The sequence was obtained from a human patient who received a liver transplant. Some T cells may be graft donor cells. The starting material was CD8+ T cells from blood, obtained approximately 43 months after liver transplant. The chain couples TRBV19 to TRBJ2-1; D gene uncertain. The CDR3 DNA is TGTGCCAGTAGTATAACAGAGAATGAGCAGTTCTTC. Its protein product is CASSITENEQFF.